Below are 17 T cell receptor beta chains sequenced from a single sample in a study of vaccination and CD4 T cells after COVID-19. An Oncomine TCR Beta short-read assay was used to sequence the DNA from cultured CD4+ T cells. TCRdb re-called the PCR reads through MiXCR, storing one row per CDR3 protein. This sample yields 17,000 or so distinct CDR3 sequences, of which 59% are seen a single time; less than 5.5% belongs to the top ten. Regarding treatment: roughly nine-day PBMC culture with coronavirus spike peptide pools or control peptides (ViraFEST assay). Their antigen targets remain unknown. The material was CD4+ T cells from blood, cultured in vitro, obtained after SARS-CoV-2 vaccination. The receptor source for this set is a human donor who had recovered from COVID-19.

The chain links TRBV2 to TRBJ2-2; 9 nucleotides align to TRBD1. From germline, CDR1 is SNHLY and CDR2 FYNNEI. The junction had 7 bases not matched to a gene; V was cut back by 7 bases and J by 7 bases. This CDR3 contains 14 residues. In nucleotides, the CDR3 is TGTGCCAGCACTAAAGTGGACAGGGGCGGGGAGCTGTTTTTT. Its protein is CASTKVDRGGELFF.

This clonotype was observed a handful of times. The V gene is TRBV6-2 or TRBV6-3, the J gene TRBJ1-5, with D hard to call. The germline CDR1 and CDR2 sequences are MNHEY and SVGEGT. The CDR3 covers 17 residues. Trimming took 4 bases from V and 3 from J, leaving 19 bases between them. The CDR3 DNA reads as TGTGCCAGCAGTTCCTCGGTTGGGATTCGACTCAATCAGCCCCAGCATTTT. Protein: CASSSSVGIRLNQPQHF.

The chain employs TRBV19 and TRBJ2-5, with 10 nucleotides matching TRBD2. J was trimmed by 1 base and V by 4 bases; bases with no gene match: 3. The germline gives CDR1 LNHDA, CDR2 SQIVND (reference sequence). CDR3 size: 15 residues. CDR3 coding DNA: TGTGCCAGTAGTAAGGGACTAGCGATCCAAGAGACCCAGTACTTC. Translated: CASSKGLAIQETQYF. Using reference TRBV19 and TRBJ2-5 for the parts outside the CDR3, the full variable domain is DGGITQSPKYLFRKEGQNVTLSCEQNLNHDAMYWYRQDPGQGLRLIYYSQIVNDFQKGDIAEGYSVSREKKESFPLTVTSAQKNPTAFYLCASSKGLAIQETQYFGPGTRLLVL.

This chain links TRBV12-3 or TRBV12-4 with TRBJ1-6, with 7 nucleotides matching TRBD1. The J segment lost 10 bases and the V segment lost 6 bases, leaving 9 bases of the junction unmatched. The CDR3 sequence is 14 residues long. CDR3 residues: CASSRGGLVSPLHF. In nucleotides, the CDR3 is TGTGCCAGCAGCAGGGGGGGACTGGTATCACCCCTCCACTTT.

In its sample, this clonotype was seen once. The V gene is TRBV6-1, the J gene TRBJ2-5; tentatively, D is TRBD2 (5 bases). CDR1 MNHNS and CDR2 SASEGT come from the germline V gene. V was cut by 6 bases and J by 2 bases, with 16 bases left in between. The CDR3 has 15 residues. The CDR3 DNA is TGTGCCAGCAGATCAACTCAGCGGACTCAAGAGACCCAGTACTTC. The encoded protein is CASRSTQRTQETQYF.

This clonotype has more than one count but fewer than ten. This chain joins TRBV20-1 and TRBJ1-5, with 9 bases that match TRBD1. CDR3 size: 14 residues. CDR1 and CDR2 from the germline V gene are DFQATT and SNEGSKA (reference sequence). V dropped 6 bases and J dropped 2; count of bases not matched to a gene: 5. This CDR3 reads CSAKGQGGNQPQHF. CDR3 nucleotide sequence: TGCAGTGCCAAGGGACAGGGCGGCAATCAGCCCCAGCATTTT.

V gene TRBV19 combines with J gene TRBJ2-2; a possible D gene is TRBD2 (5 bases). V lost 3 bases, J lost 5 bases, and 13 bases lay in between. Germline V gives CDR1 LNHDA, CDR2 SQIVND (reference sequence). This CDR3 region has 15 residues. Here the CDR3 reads CASSIRISGTGELFF. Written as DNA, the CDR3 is TGTGCCAGTAGTATCAGGATATCGGGGACCGGGGAGCTGTTTTTT.

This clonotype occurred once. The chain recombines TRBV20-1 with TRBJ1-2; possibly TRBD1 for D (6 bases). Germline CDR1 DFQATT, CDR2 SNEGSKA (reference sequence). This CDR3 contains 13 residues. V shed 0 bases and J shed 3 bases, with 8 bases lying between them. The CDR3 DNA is TGCAGTGCTAGAGAACAGGGAGACTATGGCTACACCTTC. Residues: CSAREQGDYGYTF.

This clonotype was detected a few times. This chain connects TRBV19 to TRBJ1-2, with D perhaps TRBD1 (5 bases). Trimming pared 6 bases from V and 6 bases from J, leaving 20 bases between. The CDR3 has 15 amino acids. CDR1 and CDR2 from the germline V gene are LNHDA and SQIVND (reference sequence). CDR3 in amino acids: CASSSSFGGRNGYTF. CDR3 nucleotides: TGTGCCAGTAGCTCTTCCTTTGGGGGTAGGAATGGCTACACCTTC.

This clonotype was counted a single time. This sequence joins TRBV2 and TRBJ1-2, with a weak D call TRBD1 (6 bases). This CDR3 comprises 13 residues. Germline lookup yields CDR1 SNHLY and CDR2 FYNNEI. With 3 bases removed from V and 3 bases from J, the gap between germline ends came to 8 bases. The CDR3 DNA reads TGTGCCAGCAGTGAGTGGACAGACTATGGCTACACCTTC. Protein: CASSEWTDYGYTF.

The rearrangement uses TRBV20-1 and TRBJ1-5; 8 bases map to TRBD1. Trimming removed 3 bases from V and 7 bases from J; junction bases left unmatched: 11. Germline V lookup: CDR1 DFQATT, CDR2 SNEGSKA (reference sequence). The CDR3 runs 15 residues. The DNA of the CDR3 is TGCAGTGCTAGGTCGGACAGGGAAAGGGGGCAGCCCCAGCATTTT. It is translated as CSARSDRERGQPQHF.

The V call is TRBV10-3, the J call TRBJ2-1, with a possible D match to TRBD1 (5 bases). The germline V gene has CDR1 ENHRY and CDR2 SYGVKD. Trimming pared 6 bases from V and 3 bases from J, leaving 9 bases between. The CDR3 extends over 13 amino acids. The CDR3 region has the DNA TGTGCCATCAGCCAGGGAAACTACAATGAGCAGTTCTTC. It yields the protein CAISQGNYNEQFF.

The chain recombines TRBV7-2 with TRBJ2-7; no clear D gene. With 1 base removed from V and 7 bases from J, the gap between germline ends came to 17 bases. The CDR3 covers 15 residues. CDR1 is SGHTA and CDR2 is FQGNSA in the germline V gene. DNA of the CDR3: TGTGCCAGCAGCTTAGGTCTGGGCCCGATTGAGGAGCAGTACTTC. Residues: CASSLGLGPIEEQYF.

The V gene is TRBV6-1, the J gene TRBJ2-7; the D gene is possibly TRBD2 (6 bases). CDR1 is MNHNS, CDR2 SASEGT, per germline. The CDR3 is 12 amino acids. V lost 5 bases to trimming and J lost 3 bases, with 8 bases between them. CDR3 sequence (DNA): TGTGCCAGCAGTAGGGGACTCTACGAGCAGTACTTC. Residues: CASSRGLYEQYF.

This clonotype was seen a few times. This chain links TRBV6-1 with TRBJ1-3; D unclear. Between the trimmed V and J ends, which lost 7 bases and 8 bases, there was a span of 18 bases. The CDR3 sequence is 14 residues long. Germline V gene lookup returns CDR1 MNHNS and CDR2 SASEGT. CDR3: CASTAGGQRDTIYF. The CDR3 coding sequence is TGTGCCAGCACCGCAGGCGGGCAAAGAGACACCATATATTTT.

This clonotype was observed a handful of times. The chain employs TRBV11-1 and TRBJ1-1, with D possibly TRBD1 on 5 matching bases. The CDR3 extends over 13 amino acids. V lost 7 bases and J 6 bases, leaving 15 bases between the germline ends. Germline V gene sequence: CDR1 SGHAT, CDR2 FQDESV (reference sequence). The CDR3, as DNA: TGTGCCAGCACCCACGCCGGGGGTTCTGAAGCTTTCTTT. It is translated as CASTHAGGSEAFF.

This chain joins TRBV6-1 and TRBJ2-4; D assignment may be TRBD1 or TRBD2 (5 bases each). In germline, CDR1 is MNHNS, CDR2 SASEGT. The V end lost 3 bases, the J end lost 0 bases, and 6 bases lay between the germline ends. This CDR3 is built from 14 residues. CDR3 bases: TGTGCCAGCAGTGAGGGGGTAGCCAAAAACATTCAGTACTTC. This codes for CASSEGVAKNIQYF.